The 20 T cell receptor beta chains presented below share a single source sample, sequenced in a study of technical replicates of blood from a handful of donors. The repertoire was sequenced with immunoSEQ multiplex PCR; TCRdb's copy has only in-frame clones and lacks some. The table lists more than 95,000 clones, approximately 95% of them singletons. The sample was T cells isolated from PBMCs. The receptors derive from a human donor in good health.

The gene calls are TRBV6-1 and TRBJ1-5, with D possibly being TRBD1 (5 bases). V was shortened by 5 bases and J by 3 bases, with 11 bases between the two germline ends. Per the germline V gene, CDR1 is MNHNS and CDR2 is SASEGT. The CDR3 is made up of 14 amino acids. The CDR3 spells CASSIGGANQPQHF. DNA for the CDR3: TGTGCCAGCAGTATTGGCGGGGCCAATCAGCCCCAGCATTTT.

This clone was picked up a small number of times. The chain carries TRBV27 and TRBJ2-3; 9 bases map to TRBD2. The CDR3 is 16 residues long. Unmatched junction bases numbered 10, after V lost 5 bases and J lost 4 bases. The germline V gene has CDR1 MNHEY and CDR2 SMNVEV (reference sequence). CDR3 amino acids: CASSPYSGRGPDTQYF. CDR3 nucleotides: TGTGCCAGCAGTCCCTATAGCGGGAGAGGCCCAGATACGCAGTATTTT.

This rearrangement joins TRBV4-1 to TRBJ2-1; 13 bases match TRBD2. This CDR3 is built from 19 residues. V was clipped by 4 bases and J by 4 bases; unmatched bases: 13. CDR1 is MGHRA and CDR2 is YSYEKL in the germline V gene. The CDR3 DNA reads as TGCGCCAGCAGCCCAATAGGTTTGGGACTAGCGGGGTCGTACAATGAGCAGTTCTTC. Its translation is CASSPIGLGLAGSYNEQFF.

CDR3 sequence (DNA): TGTGCCAGCAGCGTACAGGGGGTTCTCTCTGGAAACACCATATATTTT. Protein sequence: CASSVQGVLSGNTIYF. This chain joins TRBV5-4 and TRBJ1-3, with 8 bases matching TRBD1. Germline V gives CDR1 SGHNT, CDR2 YYREEE (reference sequence). J gave up 0 bases and V 4 bases, and 6 bases lay outside the gene matches. This CDR3 has 16 amino acids.

The chain has TRBV13 and TRBJ1-1; 11 nucleotides match TRBD1. Germline values: CDR1 PRHDT, CDR2 FYEKMQ (reference sequence). The CDR3 runs 15 residues. Trimming at V came to 6 bases and at J to 0 bases, leaving 3 bases not matched to a gene. The CDR3 protein is CASSRTGGMNTEAFF. For the CDR3, the DNA is TGTGCCAGCAGTCGGACAGGGGGCATGAACACTGAAGCTTTCTTT.

The chain carries TRBV5-4 and TRBJ2-3; 9 bases fit TRBD2. In germline, CDR1 is SGHNT, CDR2 YYREEE (reference sequence). Trimming took 3 bases from V and 2 from J; bases not matched to a gene: 7. The CDR3 runs to 16 residues. CDR3 loop: CASSWGLAGSTDTQYF. CDR3 nucleotide sequence: TGTGCCAGCAGCTGGGGACTAGCCGGTTCCACAGATACGCAGTATTTT.

The chain uses TRBV5-1 and TRBJ1-1; the match to TRBD1 covers 7 bases. Trimming cost V 4 bases and J 5 bases; bases outside gene matches: 5. This CDR3 has 13 residues. Germline lookup yields CDR1 SGHRS and CDR2 YFSETQ. The CDR3: CASSGEGATEAFF. The CDR3 DNA follows: TGCGCCAGCAGCGGCGAGGGGGCGACTGAAGCTTTCTTT.

The chain uses TRBV6-5 and TRBJ1-1, with D tentatively TRBD1 (5 bases). This CDR3 is 13 amino acids long. Germline assignment: CDR1 MNHEY and CDR2 SVGAGI. V was pared by 5 bases and J by 6 bases, with 13 bases between. The CDR3 sequence is CASSTVAGSEAFF. For the CDR3, the DNA is TGTGCCAGCAGTACGGTGGCAGGGTCTGAAGCTTTCTTT.

This rearrangement joins TRBV25-1 to TRBJ2-1; D perhaps matches TRBD2 (6 bases). With 1 base removed from V and 5 bases from J, the gap between germline ends came to 6 bases. The CDR3 has 13 amino acids. In germline, CDR1 is MGHDK, CDR2 SYGVNS. This CDR3 is CASSEWGDNEQFF. The CDR3 DNA follows: TGTGCCAGCAGTGAATGGGGGGACAATGAGCAGTTCTTC.

This clone occurred once. The rearrangement joins TRBV6-1 to TRBJ1-4; no firm D call. Per germline, CDR1 MNHNS and CDR2 SASEGT. CDR3 length equals 13 residues. V lost 3 bases, J lost 2 bases, and 4 bases lay in between. CDR3 in DNA: TGTGCCAGCAGTGATCGGACTAATGAAAAACTGTTTTTT. Its translation is CASSDRTNEKLFF.

This clone was picked up one time. The rearrangement joins TRBV11-2 to TRBJ1-3; D uncertain. The V end lost 0 bases, the J end lost 6 bases, and 9 bases lay between the germline ends. CDR3 length equals 14 residues. Germline CDR1 SGHAT, CDR2 FQNNGV. The CDR3 DNA sequence: TGTGCCAGCAGCTTAGATTACGGTACAAACACCATATATTTT. It specifies CASSLDYGTNTIYF.

This chain connects TRBV29-1 to TRBJ2-1; no clear D gene. V lost 2 bases and J 8 bases, leaving 4 bases between the germline ends. This CDR3 has 10 residues. Germline V gene lookup returns CDR1 SQVTM and CDR2 ANQGSEA. The CDR3 spells CSVEFYEQFF. DNA for the CDR3: TGCAGCGTTGAATTCTATGAGCAGTTCTTC.

This chain's CDR3 is CATSYTSGVGYEQYF. The CDR3 bases are TGTGCCACCTCCTACACTAGCGGGGTGGGGTACGAGCAGTACTTC. This chain uses TRBV19 with TRBJ2-7, with 10 bases fitting TRBD2. Trimming at V came to 10 bases and at J to 4 bases, leaving 13 bases not matched to a gene. The CDR3 extends over 15 amino acids. The germline V gene encodes CDR1 LNHDA and CDR2 SQIVND (reference sequence).

The chain uses TRBV6-1 and TRBJ2-1; 9 nucleotides line up with TRBD2. Germline V CDR1 and CDR2: MNHNS, SASEGT. Trimming took 6 bases from V and 7 from J; bases not matched to a gene: 7. The CDR3 consists of 14 residues. This chain's CDR3 is CASSGREGLNEQFF. The CDR3 DNA is TGTGCCAGCAGCGGGCGGGAGGGCCTGAATGAGCAGTTCTTC.

This chain joins TRBV9 and TRBJ2-1; TRBD2 matches at 8 bases. Trimming at V came to 1 base and at J to 5 bases, leaving 8 bases not matched to a gene. CDR3 length equals 16 residues. The germline V gene encodes CDR1 SGDLS and CDR2 YYNGEE. The CDR3 loop reads CASSVYRGGRDNEQFF. The CDR3 bases are TGTGCCAGCAGCGTATACCGGGGGGGCCGCGACAATGAGCAGTTCTTC.

The V and J genes are TRBV6-1 and TRBJ2-1, with a weak D call TRBD1 (7 bases). Germline-derived CDR1 and CDR2 are MNHNS and SASEGT. The CDR3 spans 12 residues. V dropped 11 bases and J dropped 4 bases, with 12 bases sitting between them. Here the CDR3 DNA reads TGTGCCGCCGGGGGACAGTACAATGAGCAGTTCTTC. This encodes CAAGGQYNEQFF.

The V and J genes are TRBV15 and TRBJ2-7, with TRBD2 as a possible D gene (6 bases). The CDR3 is 16 residues long. Looked up from germline, CDR1 is LNHNV and CDR2 is YYDKDF (reference sequence). Trimming left V 3 bases short and J 4 bases short, with 19 bases between. DNA of the CDR3: TGTGCCACCAGCAGGGGGGGTTCAGCCCAGGAATACGAGCAGTACTTC. Encoded protein: CATSRGGSAQEYEQYF.

The chain recombines TRBV5-4 with TRBJ2-5; perhaps TRBD1 as D (6 bases). CDR1 SGHNT and CDR2 YYREEE come from the germline V gene (reference sequence). The V and J ends lost 4 bases and 5 bases respectively, with 15 bases between them. The CDR3 consists of 14 residues. Written as DNA, the CDR3 is TGTGCCAGCAGCGCGAGGGGTAGGGGGGAGACCCAGTACTTC. It specifies CASSARGRGETQYF.

This clone occurred once. This chain joins TRBV6-1 and TRBJ1-1; D may be TRBD1 (6 bases). The germline V gene encodes CDR1 MNHNS and CDR2 SASEGT. The ends were cut back, 6 bases at V and 8 bases at J, with 16 bases in the middle. The CDR3 totals 13 residues. The CDR3 is CASRRRSDREAFF. The DNA for the CDR3 is TGTGCCAGCAGACGCAGATCCGACAGGGAAGCTTTCTTT.

This clone appeared a single time. The J gene is TRBJ2-7, the V gene TRBV5-1; 9 bases match TRBD2. J gave up 4 bases and V 3 bases, and 8 bases lay outside the gene matches. CDR3 length: 15 residues. Germline values: CDR1 SGHRS, CDR2 YFSETQ. CDR3 sequence: CASSSFSGSLYEQYF. CDR3 coding DNA: TGCGCCAGCAGCTCATTTAGCGGGAGCTTGTACGAGCAGTACTTC.